One sample yielded the 27 T cell receptor beta chains listed below, sequenced in a study of shared clonotypes between healthy human individuals. Assay: immunoSEQ multiplex PCR; the TCRdb copy retains only in-frame clones and omits some. Here the sample spans around 1.9 million clones, 93% being singletons. Positively selected for CCR7, the CD45RO-negative cells used as naive CD8 cells excluded terminally differentiated effector memory CD45RA+ cells. The sequencing sample was made of naive CD8+ T cells from PBMCs. The receptors come from a man between 18 and 29 years old in good health. Some clones in this sample may be carry-over from other donors' samples.

The CDR3 loop reads CASSPIPPGQGYEQYF. The CDR3, as DNA: TGTGCCAGCAGTCCTATCCCCCCGGGACAGGGCTACGAGCAGTACTTC. The rearrangement uses TRBV28 and TRBJ2-7; 9 nucleotides line up with TRBD1. The CDR3 runs 16 residues. V lost 5 bases and J lost 3; bases outside the gene matches: 11. The germline V gene encodes CDR1 MDHEN and CDR2 SYDVKM.

The chain has TRBV7-9 and TRBJ2-3; 9 positions agree with TRBD1. Trimming removed 6 bases from V and 3 bases from J; junction bases left unmatched: 7. The germline V gene encodes CDR1 SEHNR and CDR2 FQNEAQ (reference sequence). This CDR3 has 15 residues. CDR3 loop: CASRDRDRVTDTQYF. CDR3 coding DNA: TGTGCCAGCAGGGATAGGGACAGGGTAACAGATACGCAGTATTTT.

The chain couples TRBV10-2 to TRBJ1-1; TRBD1 might be the D (6 bases). Germline V gene sequence: CDR1 WSHSY, CDR2 SAAADI. CDR3 length: 11 amino acids. V was pared by 8 bases and J by 9 bases, with 13 bases between. The CDR3 here is CASQLGGQAFF. CDR3 sequence (DNA): TGCGCCAGCCAACTCGGGGGGCAAGCTTTCTTT.

Remarks on this clone: Within the sample, other DNA sequences also encode this same CDR3. The rearrangement links TRBV27 to TRBJ1-2; no firm D call. Germline CDR1 MNHEY, CDR2 SMNVEV (reference sequence). V dropped 2 bases and J dropped 2 bases, with 9 bases sitting between them. The CDR3 totals 14 residues. CDR3 nucleotide sequence: TGTGCCAGCAGTTTAGGTGGAGGAAACTATGGCTACACCTTC. Translating it yields CASSLGGGNYGYTF.

This clone was seen a handful of times. CDR3 sequence reads: CASSSPVRGAVHGELFF. CDR3 in DNA: TGTGCCAGCAGTTCTCCGGTCAGGGGGGCGGTACACGGGGAGCTGTTTTTT. The genes are TRBV28 and TRBJ2-2, with a possible D match to TRBD1 (7 bases). V lost 4 bases to trimming and J lost 7 bases, with 22 bases between them. The CDR3 covers 17 residues. Per the germline V gene, CDR1 is MDHEN and CDR2 is SYDVKM.

The J gene is TRBJ2-2, the V gene TRBV30; tentatively, D is TRBD1 (5 bases). Trimming removed 8 bases from V and 0 bases from J, with 10 bases in between. The germline CDR1 and CDR2 sequences are GTSNPN and SVGIG (reference sequence). This CDR3 is built from 13 residues. CDR3 residues: CAGADSNTGELFF. The CDR3 bases are TGTGCCGGGGCAGATTCGAACACCGGGGAGCTGTTTTTT.

The chain has TRBV7-9 and TRBJ2-7, with 7 bases aligning to TRBD1. Germline V gene data show CDR1 as SEHNR and CDR2 as FQNEAQ (reference sequence). V dropped 5 bases and J dropped 3; count of bases not matched to a gene: 13. The CDR3 has 16 amino acids. For the CDR3, the DNA is TGTGCCAGCAGCCCCTCCCCCGGACAGGTCCACTACGAGCAGTACTTC. Residues: CASSPSPGQVHYEQYF.

CDR3 DNA sequence: TGTGCCAGCAGTTCGTCCCCCGGGACAGGGCTGGCAGATACGCAGTATTTT. Translated: CASSSSPGTGLADTQYF. V usage is TRBV27 and J usage is TRBJ2-3, with 9 bases aligning to TRBD1. CDR1 is MNHEY and CDR2 is SMNVEV in the germline V gene (reference sequence). The CDR3 runs 17 residues. Unmatched junction bases numbered 12, after V lost 4 bases and J lost 4 bases.

A few counts support this clone. The V and J genes are TRBV30 and TRBJ1-2; tentatively, D is TRBD1 (5 bases). The CDR3 sequence is 12 residues long. The germline V and J ends were trimmed by 3 bases and 5 bases, with 10 bases remaining between them. Looked up from germline, CDR1 is GTSNPN and CDR2 is SVGIG (reference sequence). The CDR3 DNA reads TGTGCCTGGAGGCAGGGATATTATGGCTACACCTTC. Its protein product is CAWRQGYYGYTF. The full variable domain, in which reference TRBV30 and TRBJ1-2 provide the parts outside the CDR3, is SQTIHQWPATLVQPVGSPLSLECTVEGTSNPNLYWYRQAAGRGLQLLFYSVGIGQISSEVPQNLSASRPQDRQFILSSKKLLLSDSGFYLCAWRQGYYGYTFGSGTRLTVV.

The chain joins TRBV25-1 to TRBJ2-6, with D possibly matching TRBD1 (6 bases). The CDR3 consists of 16 residues. The germline V gene has CDR1 MGHDK and CDR2 SYGVNS. V lost 4 bases to trimming and J lost 2 bases, with 12 bases between them. The CDR3, as DNA: TGTGCCAGCAGTGGACTACAGGGAACTGGGGCCAACGTCCTGACTTTC. Encoded protein: CASSGLQGTGANVLTF.

The chain links TRBV5-4 to TRBJ2-5; TRBD1 is a possible D gene (6 bases). Trimming pared 4 bases from V and 2 bases from J, leaving 15 bases between. This CDR3 is 15 amino acids long. Germline assignment: CDR1 SGHNT and CDR2 YYREEE (reference sequence). The CDR3 is CASSTPNRAQETQYF. The CDR3 DNA reads as TGTGCCAGCAGCACACCAAACAGGGCTCAAGAGACCCAGTACTTC.

The chain is built from TRBV7-8 and TRBJ2-4, with TRBD1 identical over 7 bases. With 6 bases clipped from V and 1 base from J, the junction kept 6 bases outside the gene matches. Germline V gene lookup returns CDR1 SGHVS and CDR2 FQNEAQ. The CDR3 has 15 residues. The CDR3 is CASSPDREAKNIQYF. For the CDR3, the DNA is TGTGCCAGCAGTCCAGACAGGGAGGCCAAAAACATTCAGTACTTC.

In the case of this clone: The same CDR3 can be traced to other DNA sequences in this sample. The chain carries TRBV28 and TRBJ2-7; D perhaps matches TRBD2 (7 bases). With 1 base removed from V and 4 bases from J, the gap between germline ends came to 11 bases. The germline V gene has CDR1 MDHEN and CDR2 SYDVKM. There are 14 residues in the CDR3. The CDR3 loop reads CASSLLGGAYEQYF. CDR3 in DNA: TGTGCCAGCAGTTTATTAGGGGGGGCTTACGAGCAGTACTTC.

This chain joins TRBV29-1 and TRBJ2-1; 8 positions match TRBD2. The CDR3 is made up of 14 amino acids. J gave up 4 bases and V 7 bases, and 9 bases lay outside the gene matches. Germline V gene sequence: CDR1 SQVTM, CDR2 ANQGSEA. CDR3 loop: CSAETSDLYNEQFF. As DNA, the CDR3 is TGCAGCGCGGAGACTAGCGACCTATACAATGAGCAGTTCTTC.

The gene calls are TRBV6-4 and TRBJ2-7; perhaps TRBD2 as D (6 bases). Between the trimmed V and J ends, which lost 0 bases and 6 bases, there was a span of 9 bases. The V gene's germline CDR1 is MRHNA and CDR2 SNTAGT. The CDR3 length is 13 residues. The CDR3 bases are TGTGCCAGCAGTGACTCGGAGGGAGGCGAGCAGTACTTC. It specifies CASSDSEGGEQYF.

Remarks on this clone: Other nucleotide sequences in the sample specify the same CDR3. The chain carries TRBV30 and TRBJ1-2; 7 bases match TRBD1. Germline V CDR1 and CDR2: GTSNPN, SVGIG (reference sequence). J lost 7 bases, V lost 0 bases, and 5 bases had no gene match. The CDR3 loop spans 13 amino acids. CDR3 sequence: CAWSVTGSGGYTF. The CDR3 DNA sequence: TGTGCCTGGAGTGTGACAGGGAGTGGTGGCTACACCTTC.

The V gene is TRBV7-3, the J gene TRBJ2-7; 8 nucleotides align to TRBD1. Per germline, CDR1 SGHTA and CDR2 FQGTGA. There are 14 residues in the CDR3. With V trimmed by 2 bases and J by 2 bases, 2 bases remained unmatched. The CDR3 sequence: CASSLSGGPYEQYF. The DNA for the CDR3 is TGTGCCAGCAGCTTATCAGGGGGCCCCTACGAGCAGTACTTC.

This clone was detected a few times. The V and J genes are TRBV9 and TRBJ2-5; 8 bases agree with TRBD2. V gave up 1 base and J gave up 3 bases; unmatched junction bases: 8. Germline assignment: CDR1 SGDLS and CDR2 YYNGEE. This CDR3 comprises 16 residues. The CDR3 nucleotides read TGTGCCAGCAGCGTAAGTTCGACTAGCGTGGAAGAGACCCAGTACTTC. This codes for CASSVSSTSVEETQYF.

V is TRBV27 and J is TRBJ2-7; perhaps TRBD1 as D (6 bases). V lost 5 bases and J lost 2, with 13 bases in between. Germline-derived CDR1 and CDR2 are MNHEY and SMNVEV (reference sequence). This CDR3 has 14 amino acids. The CDR3 here is CASSARQDPYEQYF. CDR3 nucleotides: TGTGCCAGCAGTGCGCGACAGGATCCCTACGAGCAGTACTTC.

This chain links TRBV29-1 with TRBJ1-2, with D maybe TRBD1 (5 bases). Germline V CDR1 and CDR2: SQVTM, ANQGSEA. The length of the CDR3 is 15 residues. V was trimmed by 6 bases and J by 4 bases, leaving 21 bases between them. CDR3 sequence: CSVLLGGGLTYGYTF. CDR3 sequence (DNA): TGCAGCGTCCTTTTGGGGGGAGGCCTCACCTATGGCTACACCTTC.

The chain recombines TRBV28 with TRBJ1-1; D gene ambiguous. Trimming shortened V by 6 bases and J by 1 base, and 15 bases separated the two germline ends. Germline CDR1 and CDR2: MDHEN and SYDVKM. This CDR3 is built from 15 residues. CDR3 bases: TGTGCCAGCAGGATGAACCCAACTGGGAACACTGAAGCTTTCTTT. Its protein product is CASRMNPTGNTEAFF.

In this sample, this clone turned up once. The V and J genes are TRBV7-9 and TRBJ2-7, with TRBD1 matching over 8 bases. V shed 2 bases and J 1 base; nucleotides not matched to a gene: 4. The germline V gene has CDR1 SEHNR and CDR2 FQNEAQ (reference sequence). The CDR3 runs to 15 residues. Here the CDR3 reads CASSLRTGISYEQYF. The CDR3 nucleotides are TGTGCCAGCAGCTTACGGACAGGGATTTCCTACGAGCAGTACTTC. The variable domain in full, completed from reference TRBV7-9 and TRBJ2-7, reads DTGVSQNPRHKITKRGQNVTFRCDPISEHNRLYWYRQTLGQGPEFLTYFQNEAQLEKSRLLSDRFSAERPKGSFSTLEIQRTEQGDSAMYLCASSLRTGISYEQYFGPGTRLTVT.

This clone has only one observation. The chain carries TRBV28 and TRBJ1-5, with 7 bases aligning to TRBD1. With 5 bases clipped from V and 0 bases from J, the junction kept 16 bases outside the gene matches. The V gene's germline CDR1 is MDHEN and CDR2 SYDVKM. The CDR3 is made up of 19 amino acids. DNA of the CDR3: TGTGCCAGCAGTCACCGCAGGGACAGCCCGAATAATAGCAATCAGCCCCAGCATTTT. Translated, it gives CASSHRRDSPNNSNQPQHF.

V and J are TRBV7-9 and TRBJ2-6; D is undetermined. This CDR3 contains 16 residues. The V gene's germline CDR1 is SEHNR and CDR2 FQNEAQ (reference sequence). The V end was cut by 4 bases, the J end by 0 bases, with 10 bases between. Here the CDR3 DNA reads TGTGCCAGCAGCTCTCCCGGTCGCTCTGGGGCCAACGTCCTGACTTTC. Translation gives CASSSPGRSGANVLTF.

This clone showed up just a few times. V and J are TRBV13 and TRBJ1-5; weak D call: TRBD1 (5 bases). The V end lost 3 bases, the J end lost 8 bases, and 8 bases lay between the germline ends. Germline assignment: CDR1 PRHDT and CDR2 FYEKMQ (reference sequence). The CDR3 totals 12 residues. The CDR3 nucleotides read TGTGCCAGCAGCTTCACGGGGGAGCCCCAGCATTTT. Its translation: CASSFTGEPQHF.

Of note for this clone: This sequence may be a read error, since a much larger clone differs from it by one base. Other nucleotide sequences in the sample specify the same CDR3. The chain links TRBV7-9 to TRBJ1-1, with TRBD1 as a possible D gene (5 bases). The CDR3 consists of 13 residues. With 5 bases removed from V and 1 base from J, the gap between germline ends came to 8 bases. The germline V gene has CDR1 SEHNR and CDR2 FQNEAQ (reference sequence). The CDR3 DNA follows: TGTGCCAGCAGCATCGGGGGGAACACTGAAGCTTTCTTT. Amino acids: CASSIGGNTEAFF.

J is TRBJ2-7 and V is TRBV28, with 9 bases fitting TRBD2. The CDR3 is 17 amino acids. Germline lookup yields CDR1 MDHEN and CDR2 SYDVKM. Losses at the gene ends were 5 bases for V and 5 bases for J; bases not matched to a gene: 16. The CDR3 loop is CASSLLLRGGRANEQYF. The DNA for the CDR3 is TGTGCCAGCAGTCTCCTCTTGAGGGGCGGGAGGGCCAACGAGCAGTACTTC.